A single sample gave rise to the 26 T cell receptor beta chains below, sequenced in a study of cytotoxic CD8 clonotypes in ibrutinib-treated CLL. The data were produced by immunoSEQ multiplex PCR, yet TCRdb's version contains in-frame clones alone and is incomplete. The repertoire holds under 300,000 clones, with around 70% as singletons. Material: PBMCs, obtained after 24 months of ibrutinib treatment. These receptors were obtained from a human donor with chronic lymphocytic leukemia.

This chain links TRBV9 with TRBJ2-3; D might be TRBD2 (6 bases). The V end lost 0 bases, the J end lost 1 base, and 15 bases lay between the germline ends. The CDR3 is 17 amino acids. Looked up from germline, CDR1 is SGDLS and CDR2 is YYNGEE. CDR3 residues: CASSVDGLALGTDTQYF. The CDR3 DNA reads as TGTGCCAGCAGCGTAGATGGGCTAGCGTTAGGCACAGATACGCAGTATTTT.

This clone was found once. Compared with germline, one end of the junction differs, possibly owing to a read error. The rearrangement uses TRBV28 and TRBJ2-7, with 7 positions matching TRBD1. Germline V CDR1 and CDR2: MDHEN, SYDVKM. The CDR3 is made up of 12 amino acids. The CDR3: CASKSGTVTGDF. CDR3 in DNA: TGTGCCAGCAAATCGGGAACAGTAACAGGGGACTTC.

The V and J genes are TRBV6-1 and TRBJ2-7; 7 nucleotides agree with TRBD2. Trimming took 4 bases from V and 4 from J; bases not matched to a gene: 7. Germline CDR1 MNHNS, CDR2 SASEGT. The CDR3 is made up of 14 amino acids. The CDR3: CASSAGGGTYEQYF. The CDR3 DNA reads TGTGCCAGCAGTGCGGGAGGTGGGACTTACGAGCAGTACTTC.

The count of this clone is one. The V call is TRBV11-2, the J call TRBJ2-7; the D gene is possibly TRBD1 (6 bases). This CDR3 spans 14 amino acids. The ends were cut back, 5 bases at V and 6 bases at J, with 17 bases in the middle. Per the germline V gene, CDR1 is SGHAT and CDR2 is FQNNGV. This chain's CDR3 is CASSPLRTAVEQYF. Written as DNA, the CDR3 is TGTGCCAGCAGCCCCCTCCGGACAGCCGTCGAGCAGTACTTC.

The rearrangement joins TRBV9 to TRBJ2-5, with 7 bases matching TRBD2. The CDR3 extends over 14 amino acids. Germline V gene lookup returns CDR1 SGDLS and CDR2 YYNGEE. With V trimmed by 2 bases and J by 1 base, 2 bases remained unmatched. As DNA, the CDR3 is TGTGCCAGCAGCGTGGGGACTACCCAAGAGACCCAGTACTTC. Translating gives CASSVGTTQETQYF.

This chain joins TRBV4-1 and TRBJ2-7; 9 bases match TRBD1. Germline CDR1 reads MGHRA; CDR2 reads YSYEKL. With 0 bases clipped from V and 4 bases from J, the junction kept 4 bases outside the gene matches. This CDR3 is built from 15 residues. The CDR3 spells CASSQEYRGQYEQYF. For the CDR3, the DNA is TGCGCCAGCAGCCAAGAATACAGGGGGCAATACGAGCAGTACTTC.

This clone was recorded a few times. The rearrangement uses TRBV2 and TRBJ2-6; D is ambiguous. The CDR3 spans 13 residues. Trimming pared 9 bases from V and 0 bases from J, leaving 6 bases between. Germline V gives CDR1 SNHLY, CDR2 FYNNEI. CDR3 coding DNA: TGTGCCAGTCACACCTCTGGGGCCAACGTCCTGACTTTC. It encodes CASHTSGANVLTF.

The chain recombines TRBV14 with TRBJ1-4; D is uncertain. Trimming cost V 2 bases and J 8 bases, with 12 bases left between them. The CDR3 totals 14 residues. In germline, CDR1 is SGHDN, CDR2 FVKESK. CDR3 protein: CASSQNQPGEKLFF. CDR3 sequence (DNA): TGTGCCAGCAGCCAAAACCAGCCGGGGGAAAAACTGTTTTTT.

J is TRBJ2-7 and V is TRBV4-1; D gene unclear. The germline gives CDR1 MGHRA, CDR2 YSYEKL. The CDR3 runs 16 residues. Trimming stripped 4 bases from V and 1 base from J, with 17 bases between. The CDR3 is CASSREILGRSYEQYF. The CDR3 region has the DNA TGCGCCAGCAGCCGAGAAATTTTGGGCAGGTCCTACGAGCAGTACTTC.

This sequence joins TRBV4-3 and TRBJ2-5; D gene uncertain. Deletions cut 0 bases from V and 5 bases from J, with 10 bases between. Germline V CDR1 and CDR2: LGHNA, YSLEER. The CDR3 contains 14 residues. In DNA form, the CDR3 reads TGCGCCAGCAGCCAAGATAGGAGAATCGAGACCCAGTACTTC. This sequence encodes CASSQDRRIETQYF.

Here the CDR3 DNA reads TGTGCCAGCAGCCCCGGTTCCGCTACAACTAATGAAAAACTGTTTTTT. It translates to CASSPGSATTNEKLFF. The gene calls are TRBV28 and TRBJ1-4; D is unresolved. The germline gives CDR1 MDHEN, CDR2 SYDVKM. Trimming cost V 6 bases and J 0 bases, with 14 bases left between them. The CDR3 extends over 16 amino acids.

The CDR3 DNA follows: TGTGCCAGCAGTTTATCCGGGAACTCCTACGAGCAGTACTTC. As protein: CASSLSGNSYEQYF. The rearrangement links TRBV27 to TRBJ2-7; D is perhaps TRBD2 (5 bases). Trimming took 0 bases from V and 0 from J, leaving 6 bases between them. The CDR3 loop spans 14 amino acids. Per germline, CDR1 MNHEY and CDR2 SMNVEV (reference sequence).

This chain links TRBV27 with TRBJ2-5; 9 positions match TRBD1. There are 15 residues in the CDR3. CDR1 and CDR2 (germline): MNHEY, SMNVEV (reference sequence). Unmatched junction bases numbered 8, after V lost 5 bases and J lost 4 bases. CDR3 sequence reads: CASSQGDRAPETQYF. DNA for the CDR3: TGTGCCAGCAGTCAAGGGGACAGGGCCCCAGAGACCCAGTACTTC.

In nucleotides, the CDR3 is TGTGCCAGCAGTGAGCCGGGACATCCTACCTACGAGCAGTACTTC. It codes for CASSEPGHPTYEQYF. The V call is TRBV2, the J call TRBJ2-7; D perhaps matches TRBD1 (6 bases). CDR1 and CDR2 from the germline V gene are SNHLY and FYNNEI. V lost 3 bases and J 2 bases, leaving 14 bases between the germline ends. The CDR3 sequence is 15 residues long.

The V call is TRBV11-3, the J call TRBJ2-7, with a possible D match to TRBD2 (5 bases). This CDR3 has 13 residues. V was trimmed by 2 bases and J by 6 bases, leaving 11 bases between them. Germline CDR1 reads SGHNT; CDR2 reads YENEEA. The CDR3 sequence: CASSLSLGSEQYF. The CDR3 DNA sequence: TGTGCCAGCAGCTTATCTTTAGGGAGCGAGCAGTACTTC.

This rearrangement joins TRBV29-1 to TRBJ2-7; the match to TRBD1 covers 8 bases. The germline V gene has CDR1 SQVTM and CDR2 ANQGSEA. The length of the CDR3 is 13 residues. V gave up 7 bases and J gave up 1 base; unmatched junction bases: 6. CDR3 protein: CSALTGESYEQYF. CDR3 nucleotide sequence: TGCAGCGCCTTGACAGGGGAGTCCTACGAGCAGTACTTC.

V gene TRBV7-2 combines with J gene TRBJ1-1; D is unclear. V was trimmed by 5 bases and J by 3 bases, leaving 13 bases between them. The CDR3 has 14 amino acids. Germline CDR1 reads SGHTA; CDR2 reads FQGNSA. CDR3 DNA: TGTGCCAGCAGCCCTGTTTTTGGGGACACTGAAGCTTTCTTT. Protein sequence: CASSPVFGDTEAFF.

This clone was seen a few times. The rearrangement uses TRBV4-1 and TRBJ2-1; D remains ambiguous. CDR3 length: 14 amino acids. V shed 0 bases and J shed 10 bases, with 13 bases lying between them. The germline gives CDR1 MGHRA, CDR2 YSYEKL. The DNA for the CDR3 is TGCGCCAGCAGCCAAGATGACGGCAGGCAGGAGCAGTTCTTC. Amino acids: CASSQDDGRQEQFF.

The chain employs TRBV10-1 and TRBJ2-7; D tentatively fits TRBD1 or TRBD2 (5 bases each). The V gene lost 4 bases and the J gene lost 7 bases, with 14 bases spanning the gap. The CDR3 contains 13 residues. Germline-derived CDR1 and CDR2 are WNHNN and SYGVQD (reference sequence). CDR3 DNA: TGCGCCAGCAGTGGGGGGAAGGGTTGGGAGCAGTACTTC. It yields the protein CASSGGKGWEQYF.

On this clone: This likely comes from a read error, as the CDR3 has no conserved phenylalanine or tryptophan at its end. Because the CDR3's place on the DNA is in doubt, the DNA is left out and the CDR3 is given as listed by TCRdb. The genes are TRBV6-5 and TRBJ1-1. The CDR3 region is 12 residues in length, termini included. Germline CDR1 and CDR2: MNHEY and SVGAGI. CDR3 sequence: CASSELGGHPIV.

The chain has TRBV27 and TRBJ1-2, with D unresolved. V lost 6 bases, J lost 2 bases, and 10 bases lay in between. The CDR3 totals 13 residues. Germline V lookup: CDR1 MNHEY, CDR2 SMNVEV (reference sequence). As DNA, the CDR3 is TGTGCCAGCAGCCCTGGGGTGAACTATGGCTACACCTTC. Translated: CASSPGVNYGYTF.

This chain joins TRBV20-1 and TRBJ1-2; D gene unclear. Germline V lookup: CDR1 DFQATT, CDR2 SNEGSKA (reference sequence). The CDR3 sequence is 10 residues long. Deletions cut 0 bases from V and 10 bases from J, with 6 bases between. As DNA, the CDR3 is TGCAGTGCTAGAGATAAGGACTACACCTTC. The encoded protein is CSARDKDYTF.

The chain recombines TRBV11-3 with TRBJ2-5; 8 nucleotides line up with TRBD1. The CDR3 length is 15 residues. Per germline, CDR1 SGHNT and CDR2 YENEEA. The J segment lost 4 bases and the V segment lost 5 bases, leaving 9 bases of the junction unmatched. Here the CDR3 reads CASSPGDRGGETQYF. The CDR3 region has the DNA TGTGCCAGCAGCCCCGGCGACAGGGGAGGAGAGACCCAGTACTTC. Full variable domain (rest looked up from reference TRBV11-3 and TRBJ2-5): EAGVVQSPRYKIIEKKQPVAFWCNPISGHNTLYWYLQNLGQGPELLIRYENEEAVDDSQLPKDRFSAERLKGVDSTLKIQPAELGDSAVYLCASSPGDRGGETQYFGPGTRLLVL.

This clone has more than one count but fewer than ten. This chain joins TRBV5-1 and TRBJ2-7, with D hard to call. The germline CDR1 and CDR2 sequences are SGHRS and YFSETQ. This CDR3 spans 13 amino acids. V was pared by 4 bases and J by 7 bases, with 15 bases between. The CDR3 DNA is TGCGCCAGCAGCCCACCCAGCCTCGGGGAGCAGTACTTC. This sequence encodes CASSPPSLGEQYF.

The chain uses TRBV9 and TRBJ2-2; D might be TRBD2 (5 bases). The CDR3 contains 14 residues. V dropped 3 bases and J dropped 5 bases, with 11 bases sitting between them. CDR1 is SGDLS and CDR2 is YYNGEE in the germline V gene. CDR3 DNA: TGTGCCAGCAGCGCCTTACTAGAAACCGGGGAGCTGTTTTTT. Translation gives CASSALLETGELFF.

J is TRBJ2-7 and V is TRBV6-5, with TRBD2 identical over 7 bases. Germline values: CDR1 MNHEY, CDR2 SVGAGI. V gave up 0 bases and J gave up 0 bases; unmatched junction bases: 5. The CDR3 has 16 residues. CDR3 DNA: TGTGCCAGCAGTTACTCTCGCGGGAGACCCTCCTACGAGCAGTACTTC. Its protein is CASSYSRGRPSYEQYF.